The 7 T cell receptor beta chains below come from one sample, sequenced in a study of blood T cell repertoires in COVID-19 (dated by TCRdb to between 2020 and 2021). Library method: the immunoSEQ multiplex PCR assay. Held by TCRdb, this immuneACCESS table contains in-frame sequences only and omits some clones. Under half of the omission traces to an unresolved V gene where checked; the cause of the rest is unknown. This sample lists 350,000 to 550,000 clones; nearly 90% were detected once. The top ten constitute about 2% of the sample. Sequencing input: PBMCs or T cells enriched from blood (not recorded which). These TCRs come from a woman younger than 30 with acute COVID-19.

V is TRBV6-5 and J is TRBJ1-2, with a possible D match to TRBD1 (6 bases). V was cut by 6 bases and J by 6 bases, with 14 bases left in between. Germline assignment: CDR1 MNHEY and CDR2 SVGAGI. CDR3 length: 13 amino acids. The CDR3 is CASRIQGNDGYTF. DNA for the CDR3: TGTGCCAGCAGGATACAGGGAAATGATGGCTACACCTTC.

The chain joins TRBV19 to TRBJ2-5, with D possibly matching TRBD1 (7 bases). Germline CDR1 and CDR2: LNHDA and SQIVND (reference sequence). This CDR3 spans 15 amino acids. Trimming shortened V by 2 bases and J by 7 bases, and 17 bases separated the two germline ends. The CDR3 here is CASSIQQGRRGTQYF. CDR3 DNA: TGTGCCAGTAGTATACAACAGGGGAGGAGAGGGACCCAGTACTTC. Variable domain in full (rest from reference TRBV19 and TRBJ2-5): DGGITQSPKYLFRKEGQNVTLSCEQNLNHDAMYWYRQDPGQGLRLIYYSQIVNDFQKGDIAEGYSVSREKKESFPLTVTSAQKNPTAFYLCASSIQQGRRGTQYFGPGTRLLVL.

The V gene is TRBV27, the J gene TRBJ2-7; 8 bases match TRBD1. Germline-derived CDR1 and CDR2 are MNHEY and SMNVEV (reference sequence). The CDR3 runs to 14 residues. The J segment lost 4 bases and the V segment lost 0 bases, leaving 2 bases of the junction unmatched. The CDR3 DNA follows: TGTGCCAGCAGTTTATCGGACAGGGTATACGAGCAGTACTTC. Its protein is CASSLSDRVYEQYF.

The chain is built from TRBV30 and TRBJ2-2; TRBD1 matches at 7 bases. With 4 bases clipped from V and 5 bases from J, the junction kept 7 bases outside the gene matches. Germline CDR1 is GTSNPN and CDR2 is SVGIG (reference sequence). The CDR3 runs to 14 residues. CDR3 bases: TGTGCCTGGACCCAGGGGGTTAGTACCGGGGAGCTGTTTTTT. Amino acid sequence: CAWTQGVSTGELFF.

The chain links TRBV6-2 or TRBV6-3 to TRBJ2-7, with 8 bases lining up with TRBD1. J gave up 0 bases and V 7 bases, and 5 bases lay outside the gene matches. CDR1 is MNHEY, CDR2 SVGEGT, per germline. The length of the CDR3 is 14 residues. The CDR3 region has the DNA TGTGCCAGCACCCCGGGACAGGTCTCCTACGAGCAGTACTTC. Its translation: CASTPGQVSYEQYF.

The chain is built from TRBV4-1 and TRBJ1-5, with D possibly TRBD1 on 5 matching bases. The germline V gene encodes CDR1 MGHRA and CDR2 YSYEKL. V lost 5 bases and J lost 12, with 17 bases in between. The CDR3 extends over 13 amino acids. The DNA for the CDR3 is TGCGCCAGCAGCTCCGTTTCGGGGGGGGACCAGCATTTT. This translates into CASSSVSGGDQHF.

This chain's CDR3 is CASRGEGYEQYF. The CDR3 nucleotides are TGTGCCAGCAGAGGGGAGGGTTACGAGCAGTACTTC. The genes are TRBV2 and TRBJ2-7, with 7 bases aligning to TRBD2. Germline CDR1 and CDR2: SNHLY and FYNNEI. CDR3 length: 12 residues. The V and J ends lost 6 bases and 4 bases, in that order; junction bases with no gene match: 3.